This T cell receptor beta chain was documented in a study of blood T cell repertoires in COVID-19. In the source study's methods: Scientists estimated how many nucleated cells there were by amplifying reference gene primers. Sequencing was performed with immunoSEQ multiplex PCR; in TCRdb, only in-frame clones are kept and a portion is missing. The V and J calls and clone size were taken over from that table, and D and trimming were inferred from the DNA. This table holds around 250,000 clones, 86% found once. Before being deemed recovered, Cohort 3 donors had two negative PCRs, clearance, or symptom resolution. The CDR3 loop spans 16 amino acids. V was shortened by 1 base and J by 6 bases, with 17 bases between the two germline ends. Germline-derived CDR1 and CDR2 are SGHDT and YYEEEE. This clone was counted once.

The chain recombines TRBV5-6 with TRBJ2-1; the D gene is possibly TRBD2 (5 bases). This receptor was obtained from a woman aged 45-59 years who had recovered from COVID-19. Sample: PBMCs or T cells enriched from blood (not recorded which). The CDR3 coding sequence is TGTGCCAGCAGCTTGAAGAGGGAGTCCTCGGGCAATGAGCAGTTCTTC. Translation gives CASSLKRESSGNEQFF. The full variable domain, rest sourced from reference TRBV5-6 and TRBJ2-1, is DAGVTQSPTHLIKTRGQQVTLRCSPKSGHDTVSWYQQALGQGPQFIFQYYEEEERQRGNFPDRFSGHQFPNYSSELNVNALLLGDSALYLCASSLKRESSGNEQFFGPGTRLTVL.